A single sample gave rise to the 25 T cell receptor beta chains below, sequenced in a study of cytomegalovirus exposure and HLA in healthy donors. PCR used 60 Vbeta primers and 13 Jbeta primers. Sequencing used immunoSEQ multiplex PCR; TCRdb keeps in-frame clones, though not all of them. The sample shows 100,000 or so clones, over 60% of them seen only once. Sequencing was carried out using PBMCs. All receptors derive from a man aged 40-55 years in good health and CMV-seropositive.

This rearrangement joins TRBV11-3 to TRBJ2-7; 8 bases are a match to TRBD1. CDR3 length: 14 amino acids. J lost 2 bases, V lost 5 bases, and 5 bases had no gene match. Germline CDR1 and CDR2: SGHNT and YENEEA. This CDR3 is CASSPWDRPYEQYF. CDR3 coding DNA: TGTGCCAGCAGCCCCTGGGACAGGCCCTACGAGCAGTACTTC. Complete variable domain (other parts from reference TRBV11-3 and TRBJ2-7): EAGVVQSPRYKIIEKKQPVAFWCNPISGHNTLYWYLQNLGQGPELLIRYENEEAVDDSQLPKDRFSAERLKGVDSTLKIQPAELGDSAVYLCASSPWDRPYEQYFGPGTRLTVT.

On this clone itself: The same CDR3 arises from other DNA sequences in this sample as well. The rearrangement links TRBV4-2 to TRBJ1-1; 7 bases align to TRBD1. Germline-derived CDR1 and CDR2 are LGHNA and YNFKEQ. This CDR3 is 14 amino acids long. Unmatched junction bases numbered 3, after V lost 4 bases and J lost 1 base. The CDR3 sequence is CASSPDRRNTEAFF. CDR3 in DNA: TGTGCCAGCAGCCCGGACAGGCGGAACACTGAAGCTTTCTTT.

The gene calls are TRBV6-1 and TRBJ2-1; D perhaps matches TRBD1 (5 bases). CDR1 is MNHNS, CDR2 SASEGT, per germline. This CDR3 has 14 amino acids. Trimming removed 7 bases at V and 8 bases at J, with 18 bases between. This chain's CDR3 is CASMRAGLGYEQFF. The CDR3 nucleotides read TGTGCCAGCATGAGAGCAGGGCTAGGGTATGAGCAGTTCTTC.

The J gene is TRBJ2-7, the V gene TRBV27, with D possibly matching TRBD2 (5 bases). The V gene lost 3 bases and the J gene lost 4 bases, with 16 bases spanning the gap. Germline CDR1 and CDR2: MNHEY and SMNVEV (reference sequence). The CDR3 covers 15 residues. CDR3 DNA: TGTGCCAGCAGTTTGAGGGTCTCGCAGGCGTACGAGCAGTACTTC. Protein: CASSLRVSQAYEQYF.

This clone came up a few times. J is TRBJ2-5 and V is TRBV2; possibly TRBD2 for D (5 bases). CDR1 SNHLY and CDR2 FYNNEI come from the germline V gene. The CDR3 extends over 15 amino acids. Trimming removed 6 bases from V and 1 base from J, with 15 bases in between. The CDR3 nucleotides read TGTGCCAGCAGGGCCGCGGCGGACTTCCAAGAGACCCAGTACTTC. Translation: CASRAAADFQETQYF.

This sequence joins TRBV2 and TRBJ2-2, with no clear D. Trimming shortened V by 0 bases and J by 3 bases, and 14 bases separated the two germline ends. There are 17 residues in the CDR3. Germline V CDR1 and CDR2: SNHLY, FYNNEI. Here the CDR3 reads CASSEALHGPYTGELFF. The CDR3 DNA follows: TGTGCCAGCAGTGAAGCGCTTCATGGCCCTTACACCGGGGAGCTGTTTTTT. Supplemented by reference TRBV2 and TRBJ2-2, the full variable domain reads EPEVTQTPSHQVTQMGQEVILRCVPISNHLYFYWYRQILGQKVEFLVSFYNNEISEKSEIFDDQFSVERPDGSNFTLKIRSTKLEDSAMYFCASSEALHGPYTGELFFGEGSRLTVL.

V usage is TRBV6-6 and J usage is TRBJ1-3, with D possibly matching TRBD1 (6 bases). There are 12 residues in the CDR3. Germline values: CDR1 MNHNY, CDR2 SVGAGI (reference sequence). Trimming removed 4 bases at V and 10 bases at J, with 11 bases between. The CDR3 nucleotides read TGTGCCAGCAGTTCCATCAGGGGTACCATATATTTT. This encodes CASSSIRGTIYF.

As to this clone: The junction differs from germline at one of its ends, possibly a read error. The rearrangement links TRBV7-7 to TRBJ2-2; the D is unclear. CDR1 and CDR2 (germline): SSHAT, FNYEAQ (reference sequence). This CDR3 has 14 residues. The CDR3 is CASSLGRRTGELFF. CDR3 nucleotide sequence: TGTGCTAGCAGCTTGGGCAGGCGAACCGGGGAGCTGTTTTTT.

In DNA form, the CDR3 reads TGTGCCAGCAGCTGGTCACTAGACACTGAAGCTTTCTTT. This sequence encodes CASSWSLDTEAFF. This sequence joins TRBV7-3 and TRBJ1-1; D ambiguous. Trimming took off 4 bases at V and 3 bases at J, with 9 bases between the two ends. This CDR3 comprises 13 residues. Looked up from germline, CDR1 is SGHTA and CDR2 is FQGTGA.

In its sample, this clone was seen once. This chain connects TRBV7-9 to TRBJ2-7; 10 bases are shared with TRBD2. J was trimmed by 1 base and V by 0 bases; bases with no gene match: 3. The CDR3 contains 16 residues. Germline CDR1 SEHNR, CDR2 FQNEAQ (reference sequence). CDR3 bases: TGTGCCAGCAGCTTAGCGGCTAGCGGGGGATCCTACGAGCAGTACTTC. Its translation: CASSLAASGGSYEQYF.

This clone was counted between two and nine times. Other nucleotide sequences in the sample specify the same CDR3. The rearrangement links TRBV7-2 to TRBJ1-1; D uncertain. The germline CDR1 and CDR2 sequences are SGHTA and FQGNSA. Trimming removed 3 bases at V and 4 bases at J, with 9 bases between. The CDR3 is 13 residues long. The CDR3 loop is CASSFSLSTEAFF. The CDR3 DNA reads as TGTGCCAGCAGCTTCTCCCTCTCCACTGAAGCTTTCTTT. Full variable domain (rest looked up from reference TRBV7-2 and TRBJ1-1): GAGVSQSPSNKVTEKGKDVELRCDPISGHTALYWYRQSLGQGLEFLIYFQGNSAPDKSGLPSDRFSAERTGGSVSTLTIQRTQQEDSAVYLCASSFSLSTEAFFGQGTRLTVV.

With respect to this clone: Its ends do not fully match the called genes, so a read error is possible. The rearrangement links TRBV4-3 to TRBJ1-3; TRBD1 might be the D (6 bases). Germline CDR1 and CDR2: LGHNA and YSLEER. The CDR3 length is 16 residues. As DNA, the CDR3 is TGCGCCAGCAGCCAAGCAACCGGGACAACTGGAAACGCCATATATTTT. It specifies CASSQATGTTGNAIYF.

The genes are TRBV19 and TRBJ1-1; D possibly corresponds to TRBD1 (6 bases). Per germline, CDR1 LNHDA and CDR2 SQIVND (reference sequence). This CDR3 region has 17 residues. Trimming cost V 1 base and J 1 base, with 16 bases left between them. CDR3 nucleotides: TGTGCCAGTAGTATAGTAGGGGGGGAATTGAAGAACACTGAAGCTTTCTTT. This gives the protein CASSIVGGELKNTEAFF. The full variable domain, its missing parts supplied by reference TRBV19 and TRBJ1-1, is DGGITQSPKYLFRKEGQNVTLSCEQNLNHDAMYWYRQDPGQGLRLIYYSQIVNDFQKGDIAEGYSVSREKKESFPLTVTSAQKNPTAFYLCASSIVGGELKNTEAFFGQGTRLTVV.

The chain has TRBV6-5 and TRBJ1-2, with a weak D call TRBD1 (6 bases). Germline V gives CDR1 MNHEY, CDR2 SVGAGI. The CDR3 spans 15 residues. Deletions cut 8 bases from V and 2 bases from J, with 18 bases between. This CDR3 reads CASLLQGLMNYGYTF. The CDR3 bases are TGTGCCAGCCTACTTCAGGGGCTGATGAACTATGGCTACACCTTC.

The chain has TRBV7-6 and TRBJ2-7, with a possible D match to TRBD2 (6 bases). Germline V gene lookup returns CDR1 SGHVS and CDR2 FNYEAQ. V was cut by 1 base and J by 10 bases, with 14 bases left in between. The CDR3 totals 13 residues. The CDR3 DNA reads as TGTGCCAGCAGCTTAGGAATTAGCGGAGCCCAGTACTTC. As protein: CASSLGISGAQYF.

The rearrangement links TRBV7-9 to TRBJ2-1; TRBD2 aligns across 8 bases. The V gene's germline CDR1 is SEHNR and CDR2 FQNEAQ (reference sequence). Germline trimming cut 1 base from V and 6 bases from J; bases unmatched to any gene: 5. The CDR3 loop spans 15 amino acids. CDR3 residues: CASSLELAAGNEQFF. Here the CDR3 DNA reads TGTGCCAGCAGCTTAGAACTAGCGGCCGGCAATGAGCAGTTCTTC.

The chain combines TRBV4-3 with TRBJ2-7; 13 nucleotides align to TRBD2. With 0 bases clipped from V and 7 bases from J, the junction kept 9 bases outside the gene matches. The CDR3 length is 17 residues. Germline V gene data show CDR1 as LGHNA and CDR2 as YSLEER. CDR3 protein: CASSQEGTSGISGEQYF. Here the CDR3 DNA reads TGCGCCAGCAGCCAAGAGGGGACTAGCGGGATTTCGGGGGAGCAGTACTTC.

On this clone: Other DNA sequences in the sample encode the same CDR3. The V gene is TRBV19, the J gene TRBJ2-3; 8 nucleotides align to TRBD1. J was trimmed by 3 bases and V by 6 bases; bases with no gene match: 2. The germline gives CDR1 LNHDA, CDR2 SQIVND (reference sequence). This CDR3 contains 13 residues. Written as DNA, the CDR3 is TGTGCCAGTAGGGACAGGGCGACAGATACGCAGTATTTT. As protein: CASRDRATDTQYF.

The chain employs TRBV12-5 and TRBJ2-7; no clear D. The CDR3 loop spans 13 amino acids. V lost 0 bases and J 3 bases, leaving 6 bases between the germline ends. The germline V gene has CDR1 LGHNT and CDR2 FRNRAP. DNA for the CDR3: TGTGCTAGTGGTTTGGTATCAGGCTACGAGCAGTACTTC. Residues: CASGLVSGYEQYF.

This chain links TRBV7-2 with TRBJ2-3; TRBD2 might be the D (5 bases). V lost 3 bases to trimming and J lost 0 bases, with 10 bases between them. This CDR3 comprises 15 residues. Germline CDR1 and CDR2: SGHTA and FQGNSA. The CDR3 coding sequence is TGTGCCAGCAGCTTGACTGGCGGGAGCACAGATACGCAGTATTTT. Translated, it gives CASSLTGGSTDTQYF.

The chain links TRBV4-1 to TRBJ2-2, with TRBD2 matching over 10 bases. Unmatched junction bases numbered 6, after V lost 0 bases and J lost 5 bases. This CDR3 has 17 amino acids. Germline CDR1 and CDR2: MGHRA and YSYEKL. CDR3 region: CASSQDRLAGVTGELFF. The CDR3 DNA reads as TGCGCCAGCAGCCAAGATCGGCTAGCGGGAGTTACCGGGGAGCTGTTTTTT.

In this sample, this clone turned up a few times. This sequence joins TRBV28 and TRBJ2-1; 7 nucleotides match TRBD1. Germline V gene lookup returns CDR1 MDHEN and CDR2 SYDVKM. V was pared by 3 bases and J by 1 base, with 12 bases of the junction left unmatched. This CDR3 comprises 18 residues. CDR3 sequence (DNA): TGTGCCAGCAGTTTGGAACCTAAGACAGGGTGGTCCTACAATGAGCAGTTCTTC. This encodes CASSLEPKTGWSYNEQFF.

This clone was recorded once. The CDR3 sequence is CASSQTSGTGEQFF. In DNA form, the CDR3 reads TGTGCCAGCAGCCAGACTAGCGGGACAGGAGAGCAGTTCTTC. The chain uses TRBV5-4 and TRBJ2-1; 11 bases match TRBD2. Germline CDR1 is SGHNT and CDR2 is YYREEE (reference sequence). This CDR3 is built from 14 residues. J lost 10 bases, V lost 4 bases, and 7 bases had no gene match.

The rearrangement uses TRBV10-2 and TRBJ1-1, with 7 bases fitting TRBD1. V lost 4 bases and J lost 3; bases outside the gene matches: 8. Germline CDR1 and CDR2: WSHSY and SAAADI. This CDR3 is 15 amino acids long. The CDR3 protein is CASSGAQGRDTEAFF. In nucleotides, the CDR3 is TGCGCCAGCAGTGGGGCACAGGGGAGAGACACTGAAGCTTTCTTT.

This clone was seen a single time. The chain combines TRBV18 with TRBJ2-1; D is perhaps TRBD1 (5 bases). CDR1 is KGHSH and CDR2 is LQKENI in the germline V gene. Between the trimmed V and J ends, which lost 0 bases and 7 bases, there was a span of 16 bases. The CDR3 is made up of 16 amino acids. In DNA form, the CDR3 reads TGTGCCAGCTCACCACCGTCCGTCCAGGGTCGGAATGAGCAGTTCTTC. It yields the protein CASSPPSVQGRNEQFF.